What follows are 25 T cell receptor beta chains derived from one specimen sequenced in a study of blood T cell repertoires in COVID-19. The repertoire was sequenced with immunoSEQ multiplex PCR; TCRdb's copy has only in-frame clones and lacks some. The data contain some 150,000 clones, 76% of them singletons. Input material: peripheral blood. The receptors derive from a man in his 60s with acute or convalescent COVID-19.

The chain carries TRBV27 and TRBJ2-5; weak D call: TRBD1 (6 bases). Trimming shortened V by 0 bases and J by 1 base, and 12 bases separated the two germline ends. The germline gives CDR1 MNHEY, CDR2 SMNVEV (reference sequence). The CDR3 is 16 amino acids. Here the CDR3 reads CASSLSGRGPQETQYF. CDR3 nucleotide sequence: TGTGCCAGCAGTTTATCAGGCAGGGGCCCCCAAGAGACCCAGTACTTC.

CDR3 coding DNA: TGTGCCAGCAGTCAAGGGGTCCCATCCTACGAGCAGTACTTC. This translates into CASSQGVPSYEQYF. This chain links TRBV6-6 with TRBJ2-7, with D perhaps matching TRBD1 (5 bases). The germline V and J ends were trimmed by 5 bases and 1 base, with 12 bases remaining between them. Germline V gene lookup returns CDR1 MNHNY and CDR2 SVGAGI (reference sequence). The length of the CDR3 is 14 residues.

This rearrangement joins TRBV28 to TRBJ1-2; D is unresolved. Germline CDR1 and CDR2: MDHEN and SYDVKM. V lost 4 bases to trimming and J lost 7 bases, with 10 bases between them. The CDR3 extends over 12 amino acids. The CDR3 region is CASSSNGVGYTF. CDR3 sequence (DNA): TGTGCCAGCAGTTCCAACGGGGTTGGCTACACCTTC.

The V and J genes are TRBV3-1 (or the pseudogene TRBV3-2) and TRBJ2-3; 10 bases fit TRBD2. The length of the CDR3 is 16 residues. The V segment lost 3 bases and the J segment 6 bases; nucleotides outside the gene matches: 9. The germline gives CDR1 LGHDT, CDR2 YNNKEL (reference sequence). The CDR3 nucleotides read TGTGCCAGCAGCCACGGAACTAGCGGGATGAGGGATACGCAGTATTTT. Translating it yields CASSHGTSGMRDTQYF.

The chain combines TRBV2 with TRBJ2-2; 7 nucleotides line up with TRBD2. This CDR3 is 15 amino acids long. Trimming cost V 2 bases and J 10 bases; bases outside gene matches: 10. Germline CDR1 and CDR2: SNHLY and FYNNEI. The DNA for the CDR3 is TGTGCCAGCAGTGAAATGGGCGGGAGTTCTGAGGAGCTGTTTTTT. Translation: CASSEMGGSSEELFF.

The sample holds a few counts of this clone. CDR3 sequence: CASSIAAANTEAFF. The CDR3 region has the DNA TGTGCCAGTAGTATCGCGGCAGCGAACACTGAAGCTTTCTTT. This sequence joins TRBV19 and TRBJ1-1; D is unresolved. Germline CDR1 and CDR2: LNHDA and SQIVND (reference sequence). CDR3 size: 14 residues. V was pared by 3 bases and J by 1 base, with 9 bases between. The whole variable domain, filled in from reference TRBV19 and TRBJ1-1, reads DGGITQSPKYLFRKEGQNVTLSCEQNLNHDAMYWYRQDPGQGLRLIYYSQIVNDFQKGDIAEGYSVSREKKESFPLTVTSAQKNPTAFYLCASSIAAANTEAFFGQGTRLTVV.

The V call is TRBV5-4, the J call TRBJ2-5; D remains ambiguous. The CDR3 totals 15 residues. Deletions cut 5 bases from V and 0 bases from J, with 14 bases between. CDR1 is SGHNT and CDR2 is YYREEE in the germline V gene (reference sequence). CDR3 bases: TGTGCCAGCAGATCCTATACACAGTACCAAGAGACCCAGTACTTC. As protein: CASRSYTQYQETQYF. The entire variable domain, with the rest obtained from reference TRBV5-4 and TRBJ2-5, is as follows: ETGVTQSPTHLIKTRGQQVTLRCSSQSGHNTVSWYQQALGQGPQFIFQYYREEENGRGNFPPRFSGLQFPNYSSELNVNALELDDSALYLCASRSYTQYQETQYFGPGTRLLVL.

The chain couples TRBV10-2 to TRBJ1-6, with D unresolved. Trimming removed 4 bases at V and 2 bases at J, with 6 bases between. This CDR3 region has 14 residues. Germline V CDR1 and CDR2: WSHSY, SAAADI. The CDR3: CASSVSAYNSPLHF. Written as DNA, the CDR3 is TGCGCCAGCAGTGTCTCCGCCTATAATTCACCCCTCCACTTT.

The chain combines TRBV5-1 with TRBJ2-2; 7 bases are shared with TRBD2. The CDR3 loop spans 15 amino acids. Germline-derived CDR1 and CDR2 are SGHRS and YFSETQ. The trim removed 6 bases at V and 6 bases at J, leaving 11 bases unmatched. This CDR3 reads CASTPTIAGAGELFF. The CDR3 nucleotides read TGCGCCAGCACCCCAACAATTGCGGGGGCCGGGGAGCTGTTTTTT.

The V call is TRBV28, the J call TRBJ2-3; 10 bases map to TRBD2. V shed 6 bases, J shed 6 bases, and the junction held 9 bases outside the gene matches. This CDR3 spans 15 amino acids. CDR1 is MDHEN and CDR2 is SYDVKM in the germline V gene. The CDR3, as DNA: TGTGCCAGCAGCCCCGGGACTAGCGAGCTCGATACGCAGTATTTT. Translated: CASSPGTSELDTQYF.

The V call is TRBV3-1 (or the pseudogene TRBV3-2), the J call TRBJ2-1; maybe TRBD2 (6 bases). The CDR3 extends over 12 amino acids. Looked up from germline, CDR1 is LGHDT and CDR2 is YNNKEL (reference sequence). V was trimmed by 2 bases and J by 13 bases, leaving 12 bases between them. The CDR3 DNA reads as TGTGCCAGCAGCCAACTTAGCGGTAGTCAGTTCTTC. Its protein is CASSQLSGSQFF.

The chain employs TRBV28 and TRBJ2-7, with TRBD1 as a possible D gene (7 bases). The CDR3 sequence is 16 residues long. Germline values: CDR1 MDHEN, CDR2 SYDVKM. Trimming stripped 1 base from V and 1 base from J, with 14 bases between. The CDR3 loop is CASSLSAGGLSYEQYF. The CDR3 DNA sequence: TGTGCCAGCAGTTTATCTGCAGGGGGGCTTTCCTACGAGCAGTACTTC.

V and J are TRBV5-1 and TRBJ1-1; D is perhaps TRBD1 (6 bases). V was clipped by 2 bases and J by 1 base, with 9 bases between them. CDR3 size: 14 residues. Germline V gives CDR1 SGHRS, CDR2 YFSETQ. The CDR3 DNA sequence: TGCGCCAGCAGCTTTACAGGGACGAACACTGAAGCTTTCTTT. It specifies CASSFTGTNTEAFF.

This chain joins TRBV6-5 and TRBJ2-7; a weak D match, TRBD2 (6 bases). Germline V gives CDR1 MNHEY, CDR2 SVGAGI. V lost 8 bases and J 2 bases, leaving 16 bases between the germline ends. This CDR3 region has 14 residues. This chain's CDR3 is CASGSSGLPYEQYF. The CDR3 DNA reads TGTGCCAGCGGATCGAGCGGGTTACCCTACGAGCAGTACTTC.

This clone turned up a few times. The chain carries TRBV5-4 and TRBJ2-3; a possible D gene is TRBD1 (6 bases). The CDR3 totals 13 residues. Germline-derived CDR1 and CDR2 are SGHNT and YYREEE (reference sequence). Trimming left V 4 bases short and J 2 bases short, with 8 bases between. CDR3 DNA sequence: TGTGCCAGCAGCAGGGACACCACAGATACGCAGTATTTT. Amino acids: CASSRDTTDTQYF.

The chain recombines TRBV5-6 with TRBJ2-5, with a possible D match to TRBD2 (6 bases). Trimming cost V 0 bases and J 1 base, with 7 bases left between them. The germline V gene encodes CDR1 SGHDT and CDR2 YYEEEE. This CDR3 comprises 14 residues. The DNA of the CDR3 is TGTGCCAGCAGCTTGGCCGGGGGCCAAGAGACCCAGTACTTC. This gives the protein CASSLAGGQETQYF.

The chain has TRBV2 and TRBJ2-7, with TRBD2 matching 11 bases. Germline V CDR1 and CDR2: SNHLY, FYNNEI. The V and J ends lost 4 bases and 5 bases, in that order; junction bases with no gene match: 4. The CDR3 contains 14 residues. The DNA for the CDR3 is TGTGCCAGCAGTGTAGCGGGAGGGCGGGACGAGCAGTACTTC. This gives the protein CASSVAGGRDEQYF.

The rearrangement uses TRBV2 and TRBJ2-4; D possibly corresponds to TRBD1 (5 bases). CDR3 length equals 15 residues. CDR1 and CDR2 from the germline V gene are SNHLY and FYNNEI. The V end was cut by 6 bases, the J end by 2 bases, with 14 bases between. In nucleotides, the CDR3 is TGTGCCAGCAGCGAACTAACAGGTTCCAAAAACATTCAGTACTTC. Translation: CASSELTGSKNIQYF.

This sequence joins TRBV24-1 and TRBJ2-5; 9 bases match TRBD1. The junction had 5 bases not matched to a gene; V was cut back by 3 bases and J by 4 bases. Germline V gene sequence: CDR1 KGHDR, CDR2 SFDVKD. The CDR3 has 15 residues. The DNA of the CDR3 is TGTGCCACCAGTGATCAACAGGGGGCAGGAGAGACCCAGTACTTC. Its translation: CATSDQQGAGETQYF.

The CDR3 region is CASSYSTGSAGELFF. The CDR3 DNA follows: TGTGCCAGCAGTTACTCGACAGGCTCTGCCGGGGAGCTGTTTTTT. The gene calls are TRBV6-5 and TRBJ2-2, with a weak D call TRBD1 (6 bases). Trimming removed 0 bases from V and 6 bases from J, with 11 bases in between. Germline values: CDR1 MNHEY, CDR2 SVGAGI. The CDR3 covers 15 residues.

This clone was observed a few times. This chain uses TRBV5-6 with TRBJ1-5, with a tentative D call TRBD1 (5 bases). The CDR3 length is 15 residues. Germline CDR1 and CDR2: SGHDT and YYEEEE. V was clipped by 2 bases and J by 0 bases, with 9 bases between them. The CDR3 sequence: CASSFGTDSNQPQHF. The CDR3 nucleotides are TGTGCCAGCAGCTTTGGGACTGATAGCAATCAGCCCCAGCATTTT.

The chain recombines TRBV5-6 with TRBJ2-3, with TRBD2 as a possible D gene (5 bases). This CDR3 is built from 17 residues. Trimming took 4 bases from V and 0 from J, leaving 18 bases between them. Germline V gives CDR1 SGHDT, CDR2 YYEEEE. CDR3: CASSPPRGRLSTDTQYF. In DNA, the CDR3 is TGTGCCAGCAGCCCCCCCCGGGGTCGCCTCAGCACAGATACGCAGTATTTT.

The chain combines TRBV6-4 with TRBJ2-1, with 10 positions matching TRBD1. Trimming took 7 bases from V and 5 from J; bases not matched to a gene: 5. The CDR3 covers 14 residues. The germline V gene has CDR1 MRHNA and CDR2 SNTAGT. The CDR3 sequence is CASKPGQGHNEQFF. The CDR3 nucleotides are TGTGCCAGCAAACCGGGACAGGGGCACAATGAGCAGTTCTTC.

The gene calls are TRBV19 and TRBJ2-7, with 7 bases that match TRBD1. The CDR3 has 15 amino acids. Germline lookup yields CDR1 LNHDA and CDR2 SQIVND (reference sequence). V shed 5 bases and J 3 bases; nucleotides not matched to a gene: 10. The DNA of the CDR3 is TGTGCCAGTAGTGGCGCCGAGGGGGCGAGCTACGAGCAGTACTTC. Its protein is CASSGAEGASYEQYF.

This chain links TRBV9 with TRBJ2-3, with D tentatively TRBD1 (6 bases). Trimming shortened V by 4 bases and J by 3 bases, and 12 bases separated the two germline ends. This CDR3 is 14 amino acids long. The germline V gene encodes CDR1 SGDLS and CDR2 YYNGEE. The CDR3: CASSTRQVTDTQYF. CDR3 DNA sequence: TGTGCCAGCAGCACTCGACAGGTTACAGATACGCAGTATTTT.